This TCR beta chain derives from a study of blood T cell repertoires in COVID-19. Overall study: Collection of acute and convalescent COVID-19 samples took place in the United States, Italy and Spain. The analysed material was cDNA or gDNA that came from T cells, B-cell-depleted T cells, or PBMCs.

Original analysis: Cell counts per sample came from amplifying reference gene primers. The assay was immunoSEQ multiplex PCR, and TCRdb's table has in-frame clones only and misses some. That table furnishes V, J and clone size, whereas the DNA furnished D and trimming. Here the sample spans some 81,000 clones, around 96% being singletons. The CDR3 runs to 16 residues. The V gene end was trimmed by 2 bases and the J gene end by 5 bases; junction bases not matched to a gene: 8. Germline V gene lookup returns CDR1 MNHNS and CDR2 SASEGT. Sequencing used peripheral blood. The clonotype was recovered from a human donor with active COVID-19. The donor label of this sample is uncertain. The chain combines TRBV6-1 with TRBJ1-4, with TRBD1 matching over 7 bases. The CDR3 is CASSETLGQMNEKLFF. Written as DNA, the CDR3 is TGTGCCAGCAGTGAAACGTTGGGACAGATGAATGAAAAACTGTTTTTT.